This T cell receptor (beta chain) was sequenced in a study of blood T cell repertoires in COVID-19. Study-wide context: Some COVID-19 samples were acute and others convalescent; all came from the United States, Italy and Spain. From T cells, B-cell-depleted T cells, or PBMCs came the material, which was cDNA or gDNA.

V shed 11 bases, J shed 0 bases, and the junction held 13 bases outside the gene matches. There are 17 residues in the CDR3. Germline loops: CDR1 SNHLY, CDR2 FYNNEI. The protocol was immunoSEQ multiplex PCR, while the TCRdb copy is restricted to in-frame clones and leaves out a portion. There are approximately 220,000 clones in the sample; 90% occur only once, and roughly 16% lies in the top ten. Cohorts were based on clinical histories the participants reported. During the 2 weeks before they entered the study, exposed participants had met someone with a PCR-confirmed or clinician-diagnosed COVID-19 case.

This TCR derives from a man younger than 40 who had been exposed to COVID-19. The J gene is TRBJ2-1, the V gene TRBV2; 10 bases are a match to TRBD2. The sample comprised PBMCs or T cells enriched from blood (not recorded which). The CDR3 DNA reads as TGTGCCCGTGCAGTACTAGCGGGGCCCAGCTCCTACAATGAGCAGTTCTTC. It codes for CARAVLAGPSSYNEQFF.